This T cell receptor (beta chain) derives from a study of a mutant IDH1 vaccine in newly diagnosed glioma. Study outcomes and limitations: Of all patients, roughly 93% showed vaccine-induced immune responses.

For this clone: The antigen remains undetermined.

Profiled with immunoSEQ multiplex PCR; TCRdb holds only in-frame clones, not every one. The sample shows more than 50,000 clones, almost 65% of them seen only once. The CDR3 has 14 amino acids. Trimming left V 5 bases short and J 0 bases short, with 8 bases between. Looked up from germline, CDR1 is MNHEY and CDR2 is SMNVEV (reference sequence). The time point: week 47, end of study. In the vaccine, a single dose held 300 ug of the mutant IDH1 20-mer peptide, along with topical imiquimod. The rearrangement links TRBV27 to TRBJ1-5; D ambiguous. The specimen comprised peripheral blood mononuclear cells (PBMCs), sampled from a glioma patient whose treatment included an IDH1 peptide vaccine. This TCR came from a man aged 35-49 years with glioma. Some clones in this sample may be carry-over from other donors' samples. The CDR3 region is CASSRYNSNQPQHF. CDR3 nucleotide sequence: TGTGCCAGCAGTCGGTACAATAGCAATCAGCCCCAGCATTTT.